The rows below give T cell receptor beta chains drawn from one sample of a study of cytomegalovirus exposure and HLA in healthy donors. Only in-frame clones appear in the TCRdb table, and some are missing; sequencing was by immunoSEQ multiplex PCR. Among under 200,000 clones listed, roughly 79% were seen once. The sequenced sample consisted of PBMCs. These TCRs come from a young man in good health and CMV-seronegative. Both conserved end residues are part of each CDR3. A D gene is named only where the DNA matches it firmly. Expanded clones get a size class; other rows say once, few or many, or leave the size out.

TRBV6-1,-,TRBJ1-1,-,CASTRNTEAFF,TGTGCCAGCACCAGGAACACTGAAGCTTTCTTT
TRBV5-4,once,TRBJ2-7,TRBD2,CASSLDGRAHEQYF,TGTGCCAGCAGCTTGGACGGGAGGGCCCACGAGCAGTACTTC
TRBV2,-,TRBJ1-1,-,CASGGMVRTEAFF,TGTGCCAGCGGAGGGATGGTTCGTACTGAAGCTTTCTTT
TRBV2,-,TRBJ2-3,TRBD2,CASSALGEGRMSTDTQYF,TGTGCCAGCAGTGCACTGGGGGAGGGCCGAATGAGTACAGATACGCAGTATTTT
TRBV7-6,-,TRBJ1-1,-,CASTTLSGEAFF,TGTGCCAGCACCACCTTGTCCGGGGAGGCTTTCTTT
TRBV4-2,-,TRBJ1-2,TRBD1,CASSQGETGAPGGYTF,TGTGCCAGCAGCCAGGGGGAGACAGGGGCCCCGGGAGGCTACACCTTC
TRBV30,-,TRBJ1-5,-,CAWSVGEDQPQHF,TGTGCCTGGAGTGTAGGGGAGGATCAGCCCCAGCATTTT
TRBV21-1,-,TRBJ2-1,-,CASSKVPSGKPSYNEQFF,TGTGCCAGCAGCAAAGTCCCCAGCGGGAAACCCTCCTACAATGAGCAGTTCTTC
TRBV10-2,-,TRBJ2-7,TRBD2,CASRSGLAGVSGEQYF,TGCGCCAGCAGGTCGGGGCTAGCGGGAGTCTCGGGAGAGCAGTACTTC
TRBV2,-,TRBJ1-1,-,CANSGNTEAFF,TGTGCCAATTCAGGGAACACTGAAGCTTTCTTT
TRBV19,few,TRBJ2-7,-,CASSIGRDPYEQYF,TGTGCCAGTAGTATCGGGCGGGACCCCTACGAGCAGTACTTC
TRBV27,-,TRBJ1-4,-,CASSLSRFPTNEKLFF,TGTGCCAGCAGTTTATCCAGGTTTCCAACTAATGAAAAACTGTTTTTT
TRBV19,-,TRBJ1-1,-,CASSIVNTEAFF,TGTGCCAGTAGTATCGTGAACACTGAAGCTTTCTTT
TRBV6-5,-,TRBJ2-2,TRBD2,CASSYSGGYTGELFF,TGTGCCAGCAGTTACTCGGGGGGGTACACCGGGGAGCTGTTTTTT
TRBV5-1,-,TRBJ2-7,-,CASRGTGSYEQYF,TGCGCCAGCCGGGGGACGGGCTCCTACGAGCAGTACTTC
TRBV7-2,-,TRBJ2-2,TRBD2,CASSLVIAGGPNTGELFF,TGTGCCAGCAGCTTAGTTATAGCGGGAGGCCCCAACACCGGGGAGCTGTTTTTT
TRBV5-1,-,TRBJ2-2,-,CASSSQGTGELFF,TGCGCCAGCAGCAGTCAGGGGACCGGGGAGCTGTTTTTT
TRBV4-2,-,TRBJ1-3,-,CASSQDLDSSGNTIYF,TGTGCCAGCAGCCAAGATTTGGACAGCTCTGGAAACACCATATATTTT
TRBV5-1,once,TRBJ2-5,TRBD2,CASSLEGGSGETQYF,TGCGCCAGCAGCTTGGAGGGCGGGAGCGGGGAGACCCAGTACTTC
TRBV2,-,TRBJ2-7,-,CASRSPEGWYEQYF,TGTGCCAGCAGGTCACCGGAGGGGTGGTACGAGCAGTACTTC
TRBV2,-,TRBJ2-7,-,CASSPRGGGEQYF,TGTGCCAGCAGTCCCCGAGGAGGAGGGGAGCAGTACTTC
TRBV7-9,-,TRBJ1-1,TRBD1,CASSWAGGPNTEAFF,TGTGCCAGCAGCTGGGCAGGGGGCCCGAACACCGAAGCTTTCTTT
TRBV7-9,-,TRBJ2-1,TRBD2,CASSPRRTGTSGVNEQFF,TGTGCCAGCAGCCCACGACGGACCGGGACTAGCGGGGTCAATGAGCAGTTCTTC
TRBV7-9,few,TRBJ2-6,-,CASSFHQPGTYSGANVLTF,TGTGCCAGCAGCTTTCATCAGCCGGGAACATACTCTGGGGCCAACGTCCTGACTTTC
TRBV6-1,-,TRBJ1-1,-,CASSETRVGFF,TGTGCCAGCAGTGAAACGAGGGTGGGGTTCTTT
TRBV7-9,-,TRBJ2-7,TRBD2,CASSLPVAGGRYEQYF,TGTGCCAGCAGCTTACCCGTAGCGGGAGGACGATACGAGCAGTACTTC
TRBV6-5,-,TRBJ2-7,-,CASSYSNRYEQYF,TGTGCCAGCAGTTACTCGAACAGATACGAGCAGTACTTC